The rows below give T cell receptor beta chains drawn from one sample of a study of shared T cell receptors in the human thymus. Profiling relied on immunoSEQ multiplex PCR, and the TCRdb table lists in-frame clones only, not all of them. The sample records 700,000 or so clones, 70% to 90% being singletons. Another study also made use of these data, one on human thymus T cells.

The sequenced material came from thymocytes. These receptors all come from a girl in the first two years of life with a congenital heart defect. Each CDR3 is given with its conserved first and last residue. D genes are given only for firm matches. Where a row states a size, it is once, few, many or the class of an expanded clone; other rows omit it.

CDR3nt: TGCGCCAGCAGCCAAGATTCAATGGACAGGGCCCGCAGAAGGCCCGGTGAAAAACTGTTTTTT
CDR3aa: CASSQDSMDRARRRPGEKLFF
abundance: -
j_gene: TRBJ1-4
d_gene: TRBD1
v_gene: TRBV4-1

CDR3nt: TGTGCCAGCAGCCAAGAGAGGGGGCATTCACCCCTCCACTTT
CDR3aa: CASSQERGHSPLHF
abundance: few
j_gene: TRBJ1-6
d_gene: TRBD1
v_gene: TRBV14

CDR3nt: TGTGCCAGTAGTATAGGCCGGACTAGCGGGGGAACATACGAGCAGTACTTC
CDR3aa: CASSIGRTSGGTYEQYF
abundance: -
j_gene: TRBJ2-7
d_gene: TRBD2
v_gene: TRBV19

CDR3nt: TGTGCCAGCAGCCCAGGGAGGAACAGGGGTAGGACTGAAGCTTTCTTT
CDR3aa: CASSPGRNRGRTEAFF
abundance: -
j_gene: TRBJ1-1
d_gene: TRBD1
v_gene: TRBV7-2

CDR3nt: TGTGCCAGCAGCCCCCGGGACAGGGAAGATAATGAAAAACTGTTTTTT
CDR3aa: CASSPRDREDNEKLFF
abundance: -
j_gene: TRBJ1-4
d_gene: TRBD1
v_gene: TRBV7-8

CDR3nt: TGTGCCAGTAGTAAGGACAGGGGATTGAACACTGAAGCTTTCTTT
CDR3aa: CASSKDRGLNTEAFF
abundance: -
j_gene: TRBJ1-1
d_gene: TRBD1
v_gene: TRBV19

CDR3nt: TGCGCCAGCAGCTTTAAGTTTTCGGGGGGTACCTACGAGCAGTACTTC
CDR3aa: CASSFKFSGGTYEQYF
abundance: -
j_gene: TRBJ2-7
d_gene: TRBD2
v_gene: TRBV5-1

CDR3nt: TGCGCCAGCAGCTTGGGACACTCTGGAAACACCATATATTTT
CDR3aa: CASSLGHSGNTIYF
abundance: few
j_gene: TRBJ1-3
d_gene: -
v_gene: TRBV5-1

CDR3nt: TGTGCCAGCAGCTCCACGGGACAGGGACCCTTGAACACTGAAGCTTTCTTT
CDR3aa: CASSSTGQGPLNTEAFF
abundance: -
j_gene: TRBJ1-1
d_gene: TRBD1
v_gene: TRBV7-9

CDR3nt: TGTGCCAGCTCACCCCAAGAGCCACTCGCGCAAGAGGCCCAGTACTTC
CDR3aa: CASSPQEPLAQEAQYF
abundance: -
j_gene: TRBJ2-5
d_gene: -
v_gene: TRBV18

CDR3nt: TGTGCCAGCTCACCGGGGATGAGACTAGCGGGGCGTGGTAATGAGCAGTTCTTC
CDR3aa: CASSPGMRLAGRGNEQFF
abundance: -
j_gene: TRBJ2-1
d_gene: TRBD2
v_gene: TRBV18

CDR3nt: TGTGCCAGCAGTGAAAGGGGGCCCTCCTACAATGAGCAGTTCTTC
CDR3aa: CASSERGPSYNEQFF
abundance: -
j_gene: TRBJ2-1
d_gene: TRBD1
v_gene: TRBV6-1

CDR3nt: TGCGCCAGCAGCCAAGGGGGAGGGGGGGCATACGAGCAGTACTTC
CDR3aa: CASSQGGGGAYEQYF
abundance: -
j_gene: TRBJ2-7
d_gene: -
v_gene: TRBV4-1

CDR3nt: TGTGCCAGCTCACCCGGGACAGGGTCCTACGAGCAGTACTTC
CDR3aa: CASSPGTGSYEQYF
abundance: -
j_gene: TRBJ2-7
d_gene: TRBD1
v_gene: TRBV18

CDR3nt: TGCGCCAGCAGTGACTCCAAGGACAGGGCCGGAAACGAGCAGTACTTC
CDR3aa: CASSDSKDRAGNEQYF
abundance: few
j_gene: TRBJ2-7
d_gene: TRBD1
v_gene: TRBV10-2

CDR3nt: TGTGCTAGTGGTTCCGGTATTGATCCACAAGAGACCCAGTACTTC
CDR3aa: CASGSGIDPQETQYF
abundance: -
j_gene: TRBJ2-5
d_gene: -
v_gene: TRBV12-5

CDR3nt: TGTGCCAGCAGCTTAGATGGACCCCCGGACTCGTTTGCCTCCTACGAGCAGTACTTC
CDR3aa: CASSLDGPPDSFASYEQYF
abundance: -
j_gene: TRBJ2-7
d_gene: -
v_gene: TRBV7-6

CDR3nt: TGTGCCAGCACGTCAGCCCGAGGAGGCTATGGCTACACCTTC
CDR3aa: CASTSARGGYGYTF
abundance: once
j_gene: TRBJ1-2
d_gene: -
v_gene: TRBV6-1

CDR3nt: TGCGCCAGCACCTCTGTGGGCCAGTCCGGGGAGCTGTTTTTT
CDR3aa: CASTSVGQSGELFF
abundance: -
j_gene: TRBJ2-2
d_gene: -
v_gene: TRBV5-1

CDR3nt: TGTGCCAGCAGCCCCGAGACCTGGACAGCTCTTAATGAAAAACTGTTTTTT
CDR3aa: CASSPETWTALNEKLFF
abundance: -
j_gene: TRBJ1-4
d_gene: -
v_gene: TRBV11-2

CDR3nt: TGCGCCAGCAGCCTCGGTTCGCACCCACCCTCCGGAGGCGAGCAGTTCTTC
CDR3aa: CASSLGSHPPSGGEQFF
abundance: few
j_gene: TRBJ2-1
d_gene: -
v_gene: TRBV4-1

CDR3nt: TGCGCCAGCAGCCACCATCGGCGGGGGGCTTTCTTT
CDR3aa: CASSHHRRGAFF
abundance: -
j_gene: TRBJ1-1
d_gene: -
v_gene: TRBV4-3